The rows below give T cell receptor beta chains drawn from one sample of a study of T cells expressing NK-cell markers. With the 5' RACE reads reprocessed, TCRdb shows one record per CDR3 protein and no DNA. In all, the sample yields roughly 280,000 distinct CDR3 sequences. The sequencing input was blood T cells: a sorted CD56 or NKG2C T cell subset, CD4+ or CD8+ T cells, or bulk PBMC T cells (not recorded which). The receptors were sampled from a young man in good health. Each CDR3 is given with its conserved first and last residue.

j_call v_call cdr3_length cdr3_aa
TRBJ1-5 TRBV12-3/TRBV12-4 13 CASSFSPGQPQHF
TRBJ2-4 TRBV7-2 13 CASSLAGGGIQYF
TRBJ1-5 TRBV10-3 14 CAIRGPTTEDPQHF
TRBJ2-3 TRBV29-1 13 CSVIRDLTDTQYF
TRBJ2-7 TRBV20-1 14 CSASLGGTSYEQYF
TRBJ1-6 TRBV18 14 CASSPLGPNSPLHF
TRBJ1-2 TRBV29-1 13 CSVVGQRRYGYTF
TRBJ2-1 TRBV4-2 12 CASSQEGNEQFF
TRBJ2-2 TRBV24-1 13 CATSSGASGELFF
TRBJ2-7 TRBV7-8 15 CASSLEGLAAYEQYF
TRBJ2-1 TRBV10-3 14 CAISESIFENEQFF
TRBJ1-2 TRBV28 11 CARPDRNGYTF
TRBJ1-2 TRBV6-5 12 CAIRDRGQGYTF
TRBJ2-7 TRBV20-1 15 CSARRTRGKSYEQYF
TRBJ1-2 TRBV2 13 CASSDSGSSGYTF
TRBJ2-1 TRBV3-1 15 CASSPRIAGTNEQFF
TRBJ2-7 TRBV6-5 14 CASSYRGPSYEQYF
TRBJ2-1 TRBV9 12 CASSVGGGEQFF
TRBJ2-7 TRBV12-3/TRBV12-4 13 CASSDADRAEQYF
TRBJ2-7 TRBV11-2 16 CASSDVWGGTSYEQYF
TRBJ1-1 TRBV27 16 CASSLSLGSVNTEAFF
TRBJ2-1 TRBV20-1 14 CSARYRLGNNEQFF
TRBJ2-3 TRBV19 14 CASSITGATDTQYF
TRBJ1-2 TRBV29-1 14 CSVPPGTGNYGYTF
TRBJ1-1 TRBV5-1 16 CASAFGGKGTNTEAFF
TRBJ2-1 TRBV15 17 CATSGLSRPQVDNEQFF
TRBJ1-4 TRBV12-3/TRBV12-4 12 CASSFNGEKLFF
TRBJ1-5 TRBV20-1 16 CSARVLGTGVVQPQHF
TRBJ2-3 TRBV5-6 13 CASTRDLTDTQYF
TRBJ2-3 TRBV20-1 13 CSARAQTSGRQYF
TRBJ2-1 TRBV20-1 14 CSPWKGGSYNEQFF
TRBJ1-4 TRBV5-1 15 CASSRGGSGNEKLFF
TRBJ1-2 TRBV18 13 CASSRQGTYGYTF
TRBJ2-5 TRBV29-1 14 CSVEKAGVEETQYF
TRBJ1-1 TRBV7-8 13 CASISEGGTEAFF
TRBJ2-1 TRBV5-1 14 CASSPGVESGEQFF
TRBJ1-1 TRBV28 12 CASSSMDTEAFF
TRBJ2-3 TRBV20-1 14 CSSRRQPSTDTQYF
TRBJ2-1 TRBV18 13 CASSPGVVDEQFF
TRBJ2-7 TRBV6-2/TRBV6-3 14 CASSDGRPPYEQYF
TRBJ1-1 TRBV10-3 16 CAISRQGAGGNTEAFF
TRBJ2-1 TRBV7-2 15 CASSFGQYSYNEQFF
TRBJ1-1 TRBV10-3 13 CAVHDRVIKEAFF
TRBJ2-7 TRBV12-3/TRBV12-4 12 CASSFPLAGLYF
TRBJ2-5 TRBV20-1 15 CSGRDGGRTQETQYF
TRBJ2-1 TRBV28 15 CASVSASGDGNEQFF
TRBJ2-3 TRBV7-9 16 CASSLIGGALTDTQYF